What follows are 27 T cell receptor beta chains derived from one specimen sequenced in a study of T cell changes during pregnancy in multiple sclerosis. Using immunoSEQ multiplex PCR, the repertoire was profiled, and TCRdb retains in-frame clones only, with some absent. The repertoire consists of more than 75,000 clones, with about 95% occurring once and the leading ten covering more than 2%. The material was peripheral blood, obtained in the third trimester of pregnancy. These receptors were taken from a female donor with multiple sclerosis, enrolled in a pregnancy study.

The CDR3 sequence is CASSSSGLNTGELFF. The CDR3, as DNA: TGTGCCAGCAGTTCATCTGGACTAAACACCGGGGAGCTGTTTTTT. V gene TRBV5-4 combines with J gene TRBJ2-2, with D perhaps matching TRBD2 (6 bases). Germline lookup yields CDR1 SGHNT and CDR2 YYREEE (reference sequence). Trimming cost V 5 bases and J 2 bases, with 13 bases left between them. The CDR3 consists of 15 residues.

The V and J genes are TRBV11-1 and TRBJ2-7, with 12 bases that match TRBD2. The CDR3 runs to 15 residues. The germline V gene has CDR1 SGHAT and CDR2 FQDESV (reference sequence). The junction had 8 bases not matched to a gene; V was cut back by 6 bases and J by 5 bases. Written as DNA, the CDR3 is TGTGCCAGCAGTCTTACTAGCGGGGGGCCCGACGAGCAGTACTTC. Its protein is CASSLTSGGPDEQYF.

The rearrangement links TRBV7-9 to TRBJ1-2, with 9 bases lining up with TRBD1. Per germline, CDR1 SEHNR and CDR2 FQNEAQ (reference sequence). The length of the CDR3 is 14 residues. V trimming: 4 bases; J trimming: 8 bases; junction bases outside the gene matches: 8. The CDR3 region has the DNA TGTGCCAGCAGCTCCCCGGGACAGGGTTTAGGCTACACCTTC. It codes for CASSSPGQGLGYTF.

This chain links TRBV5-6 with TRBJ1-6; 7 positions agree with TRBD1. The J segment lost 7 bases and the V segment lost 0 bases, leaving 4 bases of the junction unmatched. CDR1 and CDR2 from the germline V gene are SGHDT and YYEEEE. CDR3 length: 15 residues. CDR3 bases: TGTGCCAGCAGCTTGGGGCAGGGGGTAAATTCACCCCTCCACTTT. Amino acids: CASSLGQGVNSPLHF.

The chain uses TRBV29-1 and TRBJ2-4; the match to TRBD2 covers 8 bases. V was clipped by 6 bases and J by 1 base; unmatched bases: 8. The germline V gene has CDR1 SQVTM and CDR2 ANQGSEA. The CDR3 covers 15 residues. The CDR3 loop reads CSVGGGYGAKNIQYF. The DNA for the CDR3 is TGCAGCGTCGGCGGGGGGTATGGGGCCAAAAACATTCAGTACTTC.

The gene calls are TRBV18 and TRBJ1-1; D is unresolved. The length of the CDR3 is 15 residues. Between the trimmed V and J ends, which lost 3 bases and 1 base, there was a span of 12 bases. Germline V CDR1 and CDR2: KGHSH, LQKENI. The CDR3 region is CASSPRGLGNTEAFF. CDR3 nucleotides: TGTGCCAGCTCACCCCGTGGACTGGGGAACACTGAAGCTTTCTTT. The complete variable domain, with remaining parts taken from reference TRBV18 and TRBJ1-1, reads NAGVMQNPRHLVRRRGQEARLRCSPMKGHSHVYWYRQLPEEGLKFMVYLQKENIIDESGMPKERFSAEFPKEGPSILRIQQVVRGDSAAYFCASSPRGLGNTEAFFGQGTRLTVV.

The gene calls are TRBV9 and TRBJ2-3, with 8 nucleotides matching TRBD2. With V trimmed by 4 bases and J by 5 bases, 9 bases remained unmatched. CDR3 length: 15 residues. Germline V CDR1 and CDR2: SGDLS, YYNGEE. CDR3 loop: CASSPSGGPLDTQYF. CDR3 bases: TGTGCCAGCAGCCCGAGCGGGGGCCCCCTAGATACGCAGTATTTT.

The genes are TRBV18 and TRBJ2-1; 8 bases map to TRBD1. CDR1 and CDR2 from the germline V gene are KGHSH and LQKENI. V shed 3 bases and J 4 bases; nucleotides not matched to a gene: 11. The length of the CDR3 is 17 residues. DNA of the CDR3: TGTGCCAGCTCACCTCCCCCGGGACAGGTAAAATACAATGAGCAGTTCTTC. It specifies CASSPPPGQVKYNEQFF.

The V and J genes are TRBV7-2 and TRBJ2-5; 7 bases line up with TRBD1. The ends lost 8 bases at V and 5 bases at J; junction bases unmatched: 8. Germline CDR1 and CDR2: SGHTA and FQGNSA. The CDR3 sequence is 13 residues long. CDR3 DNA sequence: TGTGCCAGCGCAGGGGGAAAGGCGGAGACCCAGTACTTC. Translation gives CASAGGKAETQYF.

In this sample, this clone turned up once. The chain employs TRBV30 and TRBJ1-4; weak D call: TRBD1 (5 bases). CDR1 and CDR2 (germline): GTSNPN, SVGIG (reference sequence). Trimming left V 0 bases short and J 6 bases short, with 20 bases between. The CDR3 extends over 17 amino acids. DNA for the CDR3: TGTGCCTGGAGTGTTGCCCAGGGACTCTTGCTAGATGAAAAACTGTTTTTT. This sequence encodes CAWSVAQGLLLDEKLFF.

CDR3 nucleotides: TGTGCCAGCAGTTATTCAGGGCCCGACTACGAGCAGTACTTC. Its protein is CASSYSGPDYEQYF. The V and J genes are TRBV6-5 and TRBJ2-7; a weak D match, TRBD1 (5 bases). The CDR3 sequence is 14 residues long. Germline loops: CDR1 MNHEY, CDR2 SVGAGI. Trimming took off 3 bases at V and 3 bases at J, with 12 bases between the two ends.

CDR3 sequence reads: CASSSPGQGKRPEAFF. The DNA for the CDR3 is TGTGCCAGCAGCTCCCCCGGACAGGGGAAGCGTCCTGAAGCTTTCTTT. V and J are TRBV11-2 and TRBJ1-1, with 9 bases identical to TRBD1. The CDR3 runs to 16 residues. Trimming at V came to 4 bases and at J to 6 bases, leaving 12 bases not matched to a gene. CDR1 and CDR2 (germline): SGHAT, FQNNGV.

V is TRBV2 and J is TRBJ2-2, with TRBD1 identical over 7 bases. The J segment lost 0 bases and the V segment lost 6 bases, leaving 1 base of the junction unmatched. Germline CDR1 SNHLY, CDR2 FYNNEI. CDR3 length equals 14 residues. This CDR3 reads CASSGQANTGELFF. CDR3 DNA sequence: TGTGCCAGCAGCGGACAGGCGAACACCGGGGAGCTGTTTTTT.

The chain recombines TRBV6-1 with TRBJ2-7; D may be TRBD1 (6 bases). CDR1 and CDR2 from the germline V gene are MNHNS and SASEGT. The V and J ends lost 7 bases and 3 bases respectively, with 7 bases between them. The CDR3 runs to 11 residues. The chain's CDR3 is CASTGVYEQYF. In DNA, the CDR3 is TGTGCCAGCACAGGGGTCTACGAGCAGTACTTC.

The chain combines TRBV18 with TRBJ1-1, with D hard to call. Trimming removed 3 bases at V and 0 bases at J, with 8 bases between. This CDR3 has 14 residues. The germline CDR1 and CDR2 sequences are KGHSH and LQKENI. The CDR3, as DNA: TGTGCCAGCTCACCCCGAGGGATGAACACTGAAGCTTTCTTT. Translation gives CASSPRGMNTEAFF.

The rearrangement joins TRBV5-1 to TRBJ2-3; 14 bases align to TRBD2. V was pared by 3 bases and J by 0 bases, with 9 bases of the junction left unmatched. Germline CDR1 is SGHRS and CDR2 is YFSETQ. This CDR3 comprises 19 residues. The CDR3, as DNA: TGCGCCAGCAGCTCGAGGGGACTAGCGGGGGCAACTAGCACAGATACGCAGTATTTT. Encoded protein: CASSSRGLAGATSTDTQYF.

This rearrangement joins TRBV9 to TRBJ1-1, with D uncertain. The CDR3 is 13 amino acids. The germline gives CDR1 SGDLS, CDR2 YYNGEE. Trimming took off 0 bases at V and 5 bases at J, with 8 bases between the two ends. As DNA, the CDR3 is TGTGCCAGCAGCGTAGGTATGGCAACTGAAGCTTTCTTT. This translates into CASSVGMATEAFF.

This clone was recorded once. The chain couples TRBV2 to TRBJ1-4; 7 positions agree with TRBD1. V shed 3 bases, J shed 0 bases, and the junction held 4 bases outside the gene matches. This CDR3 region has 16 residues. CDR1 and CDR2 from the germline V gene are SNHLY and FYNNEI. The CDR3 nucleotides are TGTGCCAGCAGTGATGGGACAGTCTCAACTAATGAAAAACTGTTTTTT. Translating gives CASSDGTVSTNEKLFF.

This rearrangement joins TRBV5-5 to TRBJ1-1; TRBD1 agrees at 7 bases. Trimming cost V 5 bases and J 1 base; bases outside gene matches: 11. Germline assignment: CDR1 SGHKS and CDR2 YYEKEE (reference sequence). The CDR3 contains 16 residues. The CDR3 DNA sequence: TGTGCCAGCAGTTGGGGACAGCCGCTATCGAACACTGAAGCTTTCTTT. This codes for CASSWGQPLSNTEAFF.

CDR3 protein: CASSKGQIPQETQYF. The CDR3, as DNA: TGTGCCAGCAGTAAGGGACAGATACCCCAAGAGACCCAGTACTTC. This chain joins TRBV27 and TRBJ2-5; 7 bases align to TRBD1. There are 15 residues in the CDR3. The germline CDR1 and CDR2 sequences are MNHEY and SMNVEV (reference sequence). The J segment lost 1 base and the V segment lost 5 bases, leaving 7 bases of the junction unmatched.

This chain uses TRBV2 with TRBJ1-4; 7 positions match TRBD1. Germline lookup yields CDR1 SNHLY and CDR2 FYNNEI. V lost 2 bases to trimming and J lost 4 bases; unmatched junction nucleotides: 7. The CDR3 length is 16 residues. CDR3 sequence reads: CASSEPGGKDNEKLFF. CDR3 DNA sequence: TGTGCCAGCAGTGAACCAGGGGGAAAAGATAATGAAAAACTGTTTTTT.

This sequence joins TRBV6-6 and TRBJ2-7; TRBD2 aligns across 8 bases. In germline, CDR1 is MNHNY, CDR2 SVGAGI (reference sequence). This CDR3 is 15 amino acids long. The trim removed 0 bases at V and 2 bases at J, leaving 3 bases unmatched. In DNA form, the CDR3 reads TGTGCCAGCAGTTACTCGGCGGGAGGAACCTACGAGCAGTACTTC. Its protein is CASSYSAGGTYEQYF.

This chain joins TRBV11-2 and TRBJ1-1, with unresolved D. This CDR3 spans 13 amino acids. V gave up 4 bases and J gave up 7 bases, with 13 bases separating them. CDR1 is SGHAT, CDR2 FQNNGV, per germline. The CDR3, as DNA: TGTGCCAGCAGCTCAACGCGGGCCGATGAAGCTTTCTTT. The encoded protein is CASSSTRADEAFF.

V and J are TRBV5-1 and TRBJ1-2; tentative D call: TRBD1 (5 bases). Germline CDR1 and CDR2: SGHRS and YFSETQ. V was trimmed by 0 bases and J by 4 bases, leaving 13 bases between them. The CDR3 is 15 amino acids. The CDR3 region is CASSLAQTVGYGYTF. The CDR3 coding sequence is TGCGCCAGCAGCTTGGCCCAGACAGTGGGCTATGGCTACACCTTC.

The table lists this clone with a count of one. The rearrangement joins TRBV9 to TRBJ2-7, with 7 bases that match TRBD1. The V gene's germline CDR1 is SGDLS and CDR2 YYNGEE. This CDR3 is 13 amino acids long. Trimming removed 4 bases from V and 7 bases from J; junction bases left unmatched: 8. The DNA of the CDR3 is TGTGCCAGCAGCCCCCGACAGGGCTGGGAGCAGTACTTC. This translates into CASSPRQGWEQYF. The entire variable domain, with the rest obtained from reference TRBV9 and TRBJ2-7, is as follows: DSGVTQTPKHLITATGQRVTLRCSPRSGDLSVYWYQQSLDQGLQFLIQYYNGEERAKGNILERFSAQQFPDLHSELNLSSLELGDSALYFCASSPRQGWEQYFGPGTRLTVT.

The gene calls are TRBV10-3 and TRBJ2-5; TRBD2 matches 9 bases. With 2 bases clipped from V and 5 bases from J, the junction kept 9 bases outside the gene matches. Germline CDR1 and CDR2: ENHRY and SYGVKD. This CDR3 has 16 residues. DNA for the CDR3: TGTGCCATCAGTGAGGCGGGGGGGCCGACCGGGGAGACCCAGTACTTC. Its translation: CAISEAGGPTGETQYF.

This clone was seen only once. In DNA, the CDR3 is TGTGCCAGCAGCTCCCCAGGGTTTGAGGGCACAGATACGCAGTATTTT. It specifies CASSSPGFEGTDTQYF. The rearrangement links TRBV5-4 to TRBJ2-3, with a weak D call TRBD1 (5 bases). Trimming stripped 3 bases from V and 1 base from J, with 15 bases between. Per the germline V gene, CDR1 is SGHNT and CDR2 is YYREEE (reference sequence). The CDR3 totals 16 residues.